The following is a TCR beta chain sequence with its context. The antigen remains undetermined. The sequenced patients had an expansion of CD8+CD57+ cells seen by flow cytometry. None of the patients had been given any therapy when their blood was sampled. The sample is drawn from a study of CD8+CD57+ T cells in acquired aplastic anemia. Study-wide context: Each DNA sample taken from sorted CD4+ and CD8+ cells came to around 2.9 ug on average.

TCR beta VDJ and CDR3 profiling used genomic DNA as template. Each CDR3 protein is one row after TCRdb ran MiXCR on the reads. This table holds 200,000 to 250,000 distinct CDR3 sequences, more than 40% found once. Points from the study as a whole: Significant differences in CD8+ Simpson's diversity were not observed between patients and controls.

Per the germline V gene, CDR1 is MGHDK and CDR2 is SYGVNS. Trimming left V 5 bases short and J 0 bases short, with 17 bases between. This CDR3 comprises 17 residues. The chain is built from TRBV25-1 and TRBJ1-5; tentatively, D is TRBD1 (6 bases). The specimen was sorted CD4+, CD8+, or CD8+CD57+ T cells (not recorded which) from PBMCs. This receptor was taken from a human donor with aplastic anemia. CDR3 region: CASSLIGQKYSNQPQHF. In DNA form, the CDR3 reads TGTGCCAGCAGTCTAATTGGACAGAAATATAGCAATCAGCCCCAGCATTTT.